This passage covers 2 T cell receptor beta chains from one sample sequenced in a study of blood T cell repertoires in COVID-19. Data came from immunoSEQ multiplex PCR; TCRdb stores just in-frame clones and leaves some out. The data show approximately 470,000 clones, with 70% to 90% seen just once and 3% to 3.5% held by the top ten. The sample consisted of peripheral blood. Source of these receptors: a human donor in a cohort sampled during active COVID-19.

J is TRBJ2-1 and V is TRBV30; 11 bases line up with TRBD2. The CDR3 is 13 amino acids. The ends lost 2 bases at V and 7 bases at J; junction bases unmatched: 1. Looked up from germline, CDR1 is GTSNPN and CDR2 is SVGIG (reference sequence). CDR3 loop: CAWSIAGGNEQFF. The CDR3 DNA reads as TGTGCCTGGAGTATAGCGGGGGGGAATGAGCAGTTCTTC.

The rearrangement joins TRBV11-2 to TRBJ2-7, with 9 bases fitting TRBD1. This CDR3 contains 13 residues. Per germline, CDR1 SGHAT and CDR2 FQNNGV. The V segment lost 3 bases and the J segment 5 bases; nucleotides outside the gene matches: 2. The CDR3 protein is CASSLDRGNEQYF. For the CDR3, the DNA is TGTGCCAGCAGCTTGGACAGGGGAAACGAGCAGTACTTC.